The entry below gives a single T cell receptor (beta chain) sequence along with its context. Its antigen is not known. This sample stems from a study of post-analysis software for immune sequencing data. Study at large: Relapsing-remitting, secondary progressive and progressive-relapsing forms made up the multiple sclerosis disease courses. Study outcomes and limitations: Elevated frequency relative to controls characterized roughly 5 TRBV segments in patients, TRBV5-6, TRBV5-1 and TRBV20-1 among them.

Incorporated into the TCR beta cDNA libraries were unique molecular identifiers, which served to reduce PCR and sequencing biases. T cells numbering roughly 0.95 to 10 million yielded 450,000 to 500,000 cDNA molecules. TCRdb re-called the PCR reads through MiXCR, storing one row per CDR3 protein. The sample holds some 500,000 distinct CDR3 sequences, around 40% seen once. CDR3 length: 15 residues. Per the germline V gene, CDR1 is DFQATT and CDR2 is SNEGSKA (reference sequence). J lost 9 bases, V lost 5 bases, and 13 bases had no gene match. The TCR originated in a girl aged 5 to 17 with multiple sclerosis. The sample comprised blood. The chain employs TRBV20-1 and TRBJ1-4, with 9 bases that match TRBD1. The CDR3 sequence: CSAGNPGTGNQKLFF. The CDR3 nucleotides read TGCAGTGCTGGCAATCCCGGGACAGGGAACCAAAAACTGTTTTTT.